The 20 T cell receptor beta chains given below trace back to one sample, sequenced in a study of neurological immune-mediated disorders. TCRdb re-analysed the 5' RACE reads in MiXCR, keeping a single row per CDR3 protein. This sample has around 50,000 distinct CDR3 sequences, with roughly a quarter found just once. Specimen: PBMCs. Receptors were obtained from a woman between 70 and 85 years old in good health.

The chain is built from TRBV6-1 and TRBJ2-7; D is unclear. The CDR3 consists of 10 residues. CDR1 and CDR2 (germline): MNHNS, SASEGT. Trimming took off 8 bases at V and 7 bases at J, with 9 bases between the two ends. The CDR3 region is CASQSYEQYF. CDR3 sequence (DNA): TGTGCCAGCCAGAGCTATGAGCAGTACTTC.

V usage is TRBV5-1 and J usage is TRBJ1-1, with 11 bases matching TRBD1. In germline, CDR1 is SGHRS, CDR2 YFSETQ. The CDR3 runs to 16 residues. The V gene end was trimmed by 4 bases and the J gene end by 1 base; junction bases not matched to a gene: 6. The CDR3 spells CASSPGQGAPNTEAFF. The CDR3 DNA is TGCGCCAGCAGCCCAGGACAGGGGGCGCCGAACACTGAAGCTTTCTTT.

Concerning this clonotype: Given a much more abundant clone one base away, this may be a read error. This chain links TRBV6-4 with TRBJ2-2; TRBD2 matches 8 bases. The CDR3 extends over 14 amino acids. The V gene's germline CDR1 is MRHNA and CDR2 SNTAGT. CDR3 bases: TGTGCCAGCAGCCCCGAGCGGGAGTCCGGGGAGATGTTTTTT. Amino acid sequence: CASSPERESGEMFF.

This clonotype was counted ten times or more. The CDR3: CASSYSPLAGGTKTYNEQFF. The CDR3 region has the DNA TGTGCCAGCAGTTACAGCCCACTAGCGGGAGGTACTAAAACATACAATGAGCAGTTCTTC. The chain carries TRBV6-2 or TRBV6-3 and TRBJ2-1, with 12 positions matching TRBD2. Germline assignment: CDR1 MNHEY and CDR2 SVGEGT. Trimming removed 2 bases from V and 4 bases from J; junction bases left unmatched: 15. The CDR3 runs 20 residues.

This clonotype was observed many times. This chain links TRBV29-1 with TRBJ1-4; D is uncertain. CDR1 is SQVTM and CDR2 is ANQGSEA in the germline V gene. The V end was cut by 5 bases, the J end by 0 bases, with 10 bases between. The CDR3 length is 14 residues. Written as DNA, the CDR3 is TGCAGCGTTCAGGACCCCGCAACTAATGAAAAACTGTTTTTT. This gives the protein CSVQDPATNEKLFF.

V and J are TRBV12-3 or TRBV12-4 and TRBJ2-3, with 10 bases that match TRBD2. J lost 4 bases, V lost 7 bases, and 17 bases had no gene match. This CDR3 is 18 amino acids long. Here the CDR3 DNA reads TGTGCCAGCACTCCTAGGAGCGGGAGGGCCGGTATCCCAGATACGCAGTATTTT. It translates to CASTPRSGRAGIPDTQYF.

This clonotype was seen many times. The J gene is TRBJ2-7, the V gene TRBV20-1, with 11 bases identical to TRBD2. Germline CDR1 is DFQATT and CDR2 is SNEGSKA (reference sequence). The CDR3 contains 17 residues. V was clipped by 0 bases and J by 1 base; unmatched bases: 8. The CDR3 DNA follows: TGCAGTGCTAGAGATTCCCCACTAGCGGGAGCTTCCTACGAGCAGTACTTC. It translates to CSARDSPLAGASYEQYF.

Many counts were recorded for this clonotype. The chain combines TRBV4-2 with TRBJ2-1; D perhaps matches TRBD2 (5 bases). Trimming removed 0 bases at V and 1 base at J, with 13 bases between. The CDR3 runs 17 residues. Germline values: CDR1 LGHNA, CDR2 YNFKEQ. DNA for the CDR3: TGTGCCAGCAGCCAAGAGGGTTGGCGGGTGTCCTACAATGAGCAGTTCTTC. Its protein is CASSQEGWRVSYNEQFF.

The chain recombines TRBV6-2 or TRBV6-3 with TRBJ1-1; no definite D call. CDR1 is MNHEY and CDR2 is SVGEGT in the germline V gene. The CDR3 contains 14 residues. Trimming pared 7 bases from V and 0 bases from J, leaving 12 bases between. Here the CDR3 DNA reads TGTGCCAGCACTCCCGCAATCCTGAACACTGAAGCTTTCTTT. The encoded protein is CASTPAILNTEAFF.

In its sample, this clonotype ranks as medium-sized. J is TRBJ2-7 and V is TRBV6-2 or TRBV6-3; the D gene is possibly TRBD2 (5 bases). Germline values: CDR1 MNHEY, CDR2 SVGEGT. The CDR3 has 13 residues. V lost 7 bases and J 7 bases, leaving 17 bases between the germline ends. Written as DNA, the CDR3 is TGTGCCAGCAATCGGGGAGTCCCCGGGGAGCAGTACTTC. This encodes CASNRGVPGEQYF.

CDR3 bases: TGCAGTGCTAGAGTTTCGACTAGCGGGGGGGTCAAGACGCAGTATTTT. Protein: CSARVSTSGGVKTQYF. J is TRBJ2-3 and V is TRBV20-1, with TRBD2 matching 14 bases. This CDR3 is built from 16 residues. V lost 1 base to trimming and J lost 9 bases; unmatched junction nucleotides: 9. Germline CDR1 is DFQATT and CDR2 is SNEGSKA (reference sequence).

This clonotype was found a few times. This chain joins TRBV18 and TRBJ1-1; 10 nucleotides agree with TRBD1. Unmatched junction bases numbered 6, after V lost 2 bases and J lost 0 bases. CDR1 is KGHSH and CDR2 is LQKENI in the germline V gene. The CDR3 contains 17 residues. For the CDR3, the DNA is TGTGCCAGCTCACCATTCCCGGGACAGGGGATGAACACTGAAGCTTTCTTT. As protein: CASSPFPGQGMNTEAFF.

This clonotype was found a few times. In DNA, the CDR3 is TGCGCCAGCAGCCCGATGGGGACAGGTACTGCTTTCTTT. Translating gives CASSPMGTGTAFF. J is TRBJ1-1 and V is TRBV5-1; TRBD1 matches 8 bases. The junction had 10 bases not matched to a gene; V was cut back by 4 bases and J by 11 bases. Per germline, CDR1 SGHRS and CDR2 YFSETQ. This CDR3 comprises 13 residues.

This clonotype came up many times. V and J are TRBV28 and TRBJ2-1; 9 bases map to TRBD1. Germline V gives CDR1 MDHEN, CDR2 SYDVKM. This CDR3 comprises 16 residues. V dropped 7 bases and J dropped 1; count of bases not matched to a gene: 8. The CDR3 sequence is CASTLGGTGSYNEQFF. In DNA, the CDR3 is TGTGCCAGCACCCTGGGAGGGACAGGGTCCTACAATGAGCAGTTCTTC.

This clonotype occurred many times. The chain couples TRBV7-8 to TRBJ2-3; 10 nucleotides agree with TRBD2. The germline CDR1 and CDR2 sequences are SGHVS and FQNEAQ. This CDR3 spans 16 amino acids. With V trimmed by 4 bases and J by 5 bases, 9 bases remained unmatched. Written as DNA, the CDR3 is TGTGCCAGCAGCTGGACTAGCGGCCGATTCGGAGATACGCAGTATTTT. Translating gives CASSWTSGRFGDTQYF.

This CDR3 reads CASSPTTGSYYEQYF. Written as DNA, the CDR3 is TGTGCCAGCTCACCGACGACAGGGTCCTACTACGAGCAGTACTTC. The V call is TRBV18, the J call TRBJ2-7; 7 nucleotides match TRBD1. The germline gives CDR1 KGHSH, CDR2 LQKENI. The CDR3 has 15 amino acids. With V trimmed by 3 bases and J by 3 bases, 8 bases remained unmatched. The variable domain in full, with the rest retrieved from reference TRBV18 and TRBJ2-7, is NAGVMQNPRHLVRRRGQEARLRCSPMKGHSHVYWYRQLPEEGLKFMVYLQKENIIDESGMPKERFSAEFPKEGPSILRIQQVVRGDSAAYFCASSPTTGSYYEQYFGPGTRLTVT.

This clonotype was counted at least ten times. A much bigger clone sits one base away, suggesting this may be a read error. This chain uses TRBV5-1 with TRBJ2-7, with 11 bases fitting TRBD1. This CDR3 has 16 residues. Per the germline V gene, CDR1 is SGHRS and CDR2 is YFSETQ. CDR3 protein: CAISPSPGQGAYEQYF. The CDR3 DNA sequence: TGCGCCATCAGCCCAAGCCCAGGACAGGGGGCGTACGAGCAGTACTTC. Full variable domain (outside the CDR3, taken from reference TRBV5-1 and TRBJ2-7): KAGVTQTPRYLIKTRGQQVTLSCSPISGHRSVSWYQQTPGQGLQFLFEYFSETQRNKGNFPGRFSGRQFSNSRSEMNVSTLELGDSALYLCAISPSPGQGAYEQYFGPGTRLTVT.

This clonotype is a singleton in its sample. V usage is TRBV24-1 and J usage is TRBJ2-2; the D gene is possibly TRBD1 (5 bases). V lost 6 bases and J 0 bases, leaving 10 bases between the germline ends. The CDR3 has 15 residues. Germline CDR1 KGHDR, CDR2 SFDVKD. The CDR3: CATSFQGPNTGELFF. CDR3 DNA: TGTGCCACCAGTTTTCAGGGCCCGAACACCGGGGAGCTGTTTTTT.

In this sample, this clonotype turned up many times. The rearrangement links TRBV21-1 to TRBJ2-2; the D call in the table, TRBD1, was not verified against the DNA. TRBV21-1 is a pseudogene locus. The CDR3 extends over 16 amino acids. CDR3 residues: CASSKGDRTNTGELFF. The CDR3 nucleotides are TGTGCCAGCAGCAAAGGGGACAGGACGAACACCGGGGAGCTGTTTTTT.

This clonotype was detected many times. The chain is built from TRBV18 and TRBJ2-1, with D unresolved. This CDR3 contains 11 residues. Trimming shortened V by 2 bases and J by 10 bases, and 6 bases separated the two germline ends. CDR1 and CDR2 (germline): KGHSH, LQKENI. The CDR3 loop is CASSPGLEQFF. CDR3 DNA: TGTGCCAGCTCACCAGGGTTGGAGCAGTTCTTC.